This entry lists 16 T cell receptor beta chains sequenced from one sample in a study of blood T cell repertoires in COVID-19. The assay was immunoSEQ multiplex PCR, and TCRdb's table has in-frame clones only and misses some. The sample yields 50,000 to 55,000 clones, about nine tenths seen once. Sample: peripheral blood. These receptors all come from a man aged 50 to 59 with active COVID-19.

The J gene is TRBJ1-1, the V gene TRBV19; no reliable D call. Germline-derived CDR1 and CDR2 are LNHDA and SQIVND (reference sequence). There are 14 residues in the CDR3. Deletions cut 9 bases from V and 6 bases from J, with 20 bases between. The CDR3 spells CASQSREARAEAFF. The CDR3, as DNA: TGTGCCAGCCAGTCGCGGGAGGCGCGTGCTGAAGCTTTCTTT.

The V and J genes are TRBV5-1 and TRBJ2-5; 8 positions match TRBD2. The CDR3 contains 14 residues. V was clipped by 4 bases and J by 7 bases; unmatched bases: 9. Germline CDR1 reads SGHRS; CDR2 reads YFSETQ. In DNA form, the CDR3 reads TGCGCCAGCAGCCCCGGGGGGGAGCCAGGGACCCAGTACTTC. Translation: CASSPGGEPGTQYF.

DNA for the CDR3: TGTGCCAGCAGCTTAGAGCGGAGTGATTCACCCCTCCACTTT. The encoded protein is CASSLERSDSPLHF. The V gene is TRBV7-2, the J gene TRBJ1-6, with D unresolved. The ends were cut back, 1 base at V and 8 bases at J, with 9 bases in the middle. Per germline, CDR1 SGHTA and CDR2 FQGNSA. The CDR3 runs 14 residues. The full variable domain, with the rest looked up from reference TRBV7-2 and TRBJ1-6, is GAGVSQSPSNKVTEKGKDVELRCDPISGHTALYWYRQSLGQGLEFLIYFQGNSAPDKSGLPSDRFSAERTGGSVSTLTIQRTQQEDSAVYLCASSLERSDSPLHFGNGTRLTVT.

This clone was picked up a small number of times. The rearrangement joins TRBV2 to TRBJ2-2, with unresolved D. The CDR3 consists of 14 residues. From germline, CDR1 is SNHLY and CDR2 FYNNEI. The V and J ends lost 7 bases and 0 bases respectively, with 9 bases between them. CDR3 protein: CASMSVSNTGELFF. The CDR3 nucleotides read TGTGCCAGCATGAGCGTATCGAACACCGGGGAGCTGTTTTTT.

This clone has just one count. This rearrangement joins TRBV9 to TRBJ2-2, with 7 positions matching TRBD1. J lost 6 bases, V lost 4 bases, and 6 bases had no gene match. The CDR3 has 14 amino acids. CDR1 SGDLS and CDR2 YYNGEE come from the germline V gene. The chain's CDR3 is CASSKQGRAGELFF. CDR3 coding DNA: TGTGCCAGCAGCAAACAGGGGCGGGCCGGGGAGCTGTTTTTT. Based on the CDR3 plus reference TRBV9 and TRBJ2-2, the full variable domain is DSGVTQTPKHLITATGQRVTLRCSPRSGDLSVYWYQQSLDQGLQFLIQYYNGEERAKGNILERFSAQQFPDLHSELNLSSLELGDSALYFCASSKQGRAGELFFGEGSRLTVL.

This chain links TRBV19 with TRBJ1-4; weak D call: TRBD1 (6 bases). CDR1 and CDR2 (germline): LNHDA, SQIVND (reference sequence). This CDR3 has 14 residues. V was trimmed by 4 bases and J by 5 bases, leaving 11 bases between them. CDR3 sequence reads: CASSRRQANEKLFF. DNA of the CDR3: TGTGCCAGTAGTAGGAGACAGGCAAATGAAAAACTGTTTTTT.

V and J are TRBV14 and TRBJ2-6; 7 positions agree with TRBD1. Germline lookup yields CDR1 SGHDN and CDR2 FVKESK. CDR3 size: 22 residues. Trimming took 2 bases from V and 0 from J; bases not matched to a gene: 19. The CDR3 nucleotides read TGTGCCAGCAGCCAATTATCCGGGACAGAGAATCACTTACGCTCTGGGGCCAACGTCCTGACTTTC. Its translation: CASSQLSGTENHLRSGANVLTF.

V usage is TRBV28 and J usage is TRBJ2-3; D is undetermined. The germline gives CDR1 MDHEN, CDR2 SYDVKM. The CDR3 spans 14 residues. Deletions cut 4 bases from V and 4 bases from J, with 12 bases between. CDR3 nucleotides: TGTGCCAGCAGTTCTTTGGTAGTAGCAGATACGCAGTATTTT. Translated, it gives CASSSLVVADTQYF.

Here the CDR3 DNA reads TGTGCCAGCAGCGGGGCGGGGGGAAGGCCTTACGAGCAGTACTTC. Its translation is CASSGAGGRPYEQYF. This sequence joins TRBV5-6 and TRBJ2-7, with 8 positions matching TRBD2. This CDR3 has 15 residues. With V trimmed by 4 bases and J by 4 bases, 10 bases remained unmatched. The V gene's germline CDR1 is SGHDT and CDR2 YYEEEE.

Only one count was recorded for this clone. This rearrangement joins TRBV3-1 (or the pseudogene TRBV3-2) to TRBJ2-3; D might be TRBD2 (6 bases). V dropped 5 bases and J dropped 0 bases, with 12 bases sitting between them. The CDR3 spans 15 residues. The germline V gene has CDR1 LGHDT and CDR2 YNNKEL (reference sequence). CDR3 sequence reads: CASSVGTDSTDTQYF. CDR3 DNA: TGTGCCAGCAGCGTGGGGACTGACAGCACAGATACGCAGTATTTT.

The V call is TRBV7-9, the J call TRBJ1-2; 7 bases map to TRBD1. The germline V gene has CDR1 SEHNR and CDR2 FQNEAQ (reference sequence). This CDR3 is 17 amino acids long. Germline trimming cut 4 bases from V and 0 bases from J; bases unmatched to any gene: 11. The CDR3, as DNA: TGTGCCAGCAGCTCCTCGTTGGTAGGGGGCGCTAACTATGGCTACACCTTC. Its protein is CASSSSLVGGANYGYTF.

The chain employs TRBV15 and TRBJ2-5; 8 bases agree with TRBD1. Germline assignment: CDR1 LNHNV and CDR2 YYDKDF (reference sequence). CDR3 length: 18 residues. V gave up 1 base and J gave up 4 bases; unmatched junction bases: 14. Here the CDR3 DNA reads TGTGCCACCAGCAGAGCAGTATTACGGACAGGGCGGCGAGAGACCCAGTACTTC. Translated: CATSRAVLRTGRRETQYF.

The chain has TRBV5-6 and TRBJ2-6; D not certain. Trimming removed 4 bases at V and 1 base at J, with 3 bases between. This CDR3 region has 13 residues. Looked up from germline, CDR1 is SGHDT and CDR2 is YYEEEE. CDR3 amino acids: CASSQSGANVLTF. The DNA of the CDR3 is TGTGCCAGCAGCCAGTCTGGGGCCAACGTCCTGACTTTC.

In nucleotides, the CDR3 is TGTGCCAGCAGTTCTAACAGGGGATCCGGGGAGCTGTTTTTT. Its protein product is CASSSNRGSGELFF. The chain couples TRBV6-2 or TRBV6-3 to TRBJ2-2; the match to TRBD1 covers 7 bases. J lost 6 bases, V lost 4 bases, and 5 bases had no gene match. The CDR3 spans 14 residues. Germline V gene data show CDR1 as MNHEY and CDR2 as SVGEGT.

The chain has TRBV5-4 and TRBJ2-1; TRBD1 might be the D (5 bases). There are 15 residues in the CDR3. Germline CDR1 SGHNT, CDR2 YYREEE (reference sequence). The V and J ends lost 2 bases and 2 bases respectively, with 11 bases between them. The DNA for the CDR3 is TGTGCCAGCAGCTTTGCGGACACCGCCTACAATGAGCAGTTCTTC. It codes for CASSFADTAYNEQFF.

The CDR3 loop reads CASTPRGPGVFGYTF. As DNA, the CDR3 is TGTGCCAGCACCCCGCGGGGGCCCGGCGTTTTTGGCTACACCTTC. This chain joins TRBV7-9 and TRBJ1-2; D may be TRBD1 (6 bases). Germline CDR1 is SEHNR and CDR2 is FQNEAQ (reference sequence). Trimming removed 7 bases from V and 7 bases from J, with 22 bases in between. CDR3 length: 15 amino acids. Full variable domain (missing parts from reference TRBV7-9 and TRBJ1-2): DTGVSQNPRHKITKRGQNVTFRCDPISEHNRLYWYRQTLGQGPEFLTYFQNEAQLEKSRLLSDRFSAERPKGSFSTLEIQRTEQGDSAMYLCASTPRGPGVFGYTFGSGTRLTVV.